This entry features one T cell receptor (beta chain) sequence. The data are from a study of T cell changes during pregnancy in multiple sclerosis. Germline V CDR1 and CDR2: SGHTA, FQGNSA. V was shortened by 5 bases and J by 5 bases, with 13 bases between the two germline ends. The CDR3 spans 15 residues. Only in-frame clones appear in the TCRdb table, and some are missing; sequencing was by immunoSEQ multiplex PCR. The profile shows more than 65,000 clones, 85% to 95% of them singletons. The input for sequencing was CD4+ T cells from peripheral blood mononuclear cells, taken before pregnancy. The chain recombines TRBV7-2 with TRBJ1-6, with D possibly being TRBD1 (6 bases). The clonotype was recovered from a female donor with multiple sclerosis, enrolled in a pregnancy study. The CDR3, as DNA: TGTGCCAGCAGCCGAGAGGGGACAAATAATTCACCCCTCCACTTT. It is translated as CASSREGTNNSPLHF.